This T cell receptor beta chain was sequenced during a study of CD8 T cells in ankylosing spondylitis. Study findings and constraints: Reportedly, significant enrichment of disease-linked clones occurred in matched ankylosing spondylitis synovial fluid. Seemingly distinctive of ankylosing spondylitis blood was a TCR beta motif formed by eight highly homologous variants. Peripheral blood held disease-linked clones only at relatively low frequency, and these were CD8+. Reactive arthritis synovial fluid and blood previously showed some of these motif variants.

The CDR3 is 16 residues long. Looked up from germline, CDR1 is KGHDR and CDR2 is SFDVKD. V lost 4 bases, J lost 8 bases, and 7 bases stayed unmatched. Library preparation for TCR beta used quantitative 5'-RACE with molecular barcodes. TCRdb processed the 5' RACE reads anew with MiXCR; each CDR3 protein has one entry. The sample holds over 600,000 distinct CDR3 sequences, roughly 20% seen once. Concerning this clonotype: Antigen: not known.

The J gene is TRBJ2-1, the V gene TRBV24-1, with TRBD2 matching 13 bases. Sequenced sample: blood, either unsorted or a sorted T cell fraction (not recorded which). The source is a male donor with ankylosing spondylitis. The CDR3 DNA follows: TGTGCCACCAGTGACAGGACTAGCGGGAGTTTGGATGAGCAGTTCTTC. Translation gives CATSDRTSGSLDEQFF.